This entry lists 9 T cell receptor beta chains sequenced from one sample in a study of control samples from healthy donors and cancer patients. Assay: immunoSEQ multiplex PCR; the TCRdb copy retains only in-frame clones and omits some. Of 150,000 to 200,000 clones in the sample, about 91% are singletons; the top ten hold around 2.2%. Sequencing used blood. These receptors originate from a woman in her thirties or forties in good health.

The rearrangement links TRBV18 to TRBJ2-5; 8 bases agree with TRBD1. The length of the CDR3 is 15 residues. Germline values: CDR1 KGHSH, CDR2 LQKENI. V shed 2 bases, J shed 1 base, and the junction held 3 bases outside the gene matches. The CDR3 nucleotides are TGTGCCAGCTCACCAGGGGACAGGAGCCAAGAGACCCAGTACTTC. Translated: CASSPGDRSQETQYF.

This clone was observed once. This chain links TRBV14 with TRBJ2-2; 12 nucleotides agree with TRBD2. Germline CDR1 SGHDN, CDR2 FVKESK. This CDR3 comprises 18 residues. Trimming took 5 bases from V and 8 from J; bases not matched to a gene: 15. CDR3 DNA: TGTGCCAGCAGCGACTGGACTAGCGGGGAAACTAAAAGAGGGGAGCTGTTTTTT. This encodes CASSDWTSGETKRGELFF.

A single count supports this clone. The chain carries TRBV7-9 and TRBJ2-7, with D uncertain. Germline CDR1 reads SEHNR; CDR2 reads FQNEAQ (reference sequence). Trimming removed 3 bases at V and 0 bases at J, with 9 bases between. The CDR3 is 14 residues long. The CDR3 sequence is CASSFSVSSYEQYF. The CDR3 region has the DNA TGTGCCAGCAGCTTCTCGGTAAGCTCCTACGAGCAGTACTTC.

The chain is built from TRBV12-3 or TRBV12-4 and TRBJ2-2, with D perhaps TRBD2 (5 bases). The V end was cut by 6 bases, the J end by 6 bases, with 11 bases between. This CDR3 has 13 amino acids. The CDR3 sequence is CASRSRTPGELFF. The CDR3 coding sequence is TGTGCCAGCAGGTCGAGGACTCCCGGGGAGCTGTTTTTT.

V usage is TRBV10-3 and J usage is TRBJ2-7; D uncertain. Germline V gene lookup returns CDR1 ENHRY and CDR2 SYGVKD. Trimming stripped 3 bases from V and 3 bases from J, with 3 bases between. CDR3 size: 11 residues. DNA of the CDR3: TGTGCCATCAGTGACATCTACGAGCAGTACTTC. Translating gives CAISDIYEQYF.

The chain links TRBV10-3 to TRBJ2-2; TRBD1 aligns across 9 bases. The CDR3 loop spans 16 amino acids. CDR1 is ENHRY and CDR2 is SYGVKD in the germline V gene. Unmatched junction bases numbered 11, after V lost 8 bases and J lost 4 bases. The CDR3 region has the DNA TGTGCCATCTTGAACCCACAGGGGGCGGGCACCGGGGAGCTGTTTTTT. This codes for CAILNPQGAGTGELFF.

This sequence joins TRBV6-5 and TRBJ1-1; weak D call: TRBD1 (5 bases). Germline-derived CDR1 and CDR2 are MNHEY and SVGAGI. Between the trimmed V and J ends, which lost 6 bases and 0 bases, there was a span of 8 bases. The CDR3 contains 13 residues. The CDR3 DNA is TGTGCCAGCAGAAGGGGCGTGAACACTGAAGCTTTCTTT. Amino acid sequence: CASRRGVNTEAFF.

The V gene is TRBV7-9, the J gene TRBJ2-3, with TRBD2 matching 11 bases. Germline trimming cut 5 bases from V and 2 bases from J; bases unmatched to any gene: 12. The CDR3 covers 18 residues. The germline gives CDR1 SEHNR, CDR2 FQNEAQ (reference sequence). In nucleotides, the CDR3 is TGTGCCAGCAGCATACCACCTACTAGCGGGGGTTCCACAGATACGCAGTATTTT. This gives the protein CASSIPPTSGGSTDTQYF.

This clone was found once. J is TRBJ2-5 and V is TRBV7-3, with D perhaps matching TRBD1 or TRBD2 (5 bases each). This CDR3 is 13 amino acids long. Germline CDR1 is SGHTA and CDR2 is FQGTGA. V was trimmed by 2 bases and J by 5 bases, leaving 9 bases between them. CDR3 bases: TGTGCCAGCAGCTTACTTGGGGGTGAGACCCAGTACTTC. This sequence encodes CASSLLGGETQYF.